The 32 T cell receptor beta chains given below trace back to one sample, sequenced in a study of cytomegalovirus exposure and HLA in healthy donors. The PCR ran on 60 Vbeta and 13 Jbeta primers. Repertoires were generated with immunoSEQ multiplex PCR, while TCRdb's copy carries only in-frame clones and drops some. The sample table includes 100,000 or so clones. The sequenced material came from PBMCs. Every receptor here comes from a man aged 50-59 years in good health and CMV-seronegative.

The chain uses TRBV11-3 and TRBJ2-3; 13 nucleotides match TRBD2. In germline, CDR1 is SGHNT, CDR2 YENEEA. The J segment lost 6 bases and the V segment lost 4 bases, leaving 4 bases of the junction unmatched. CDR3 length: 15 amino acids. As DNA, the CDR3 is TGTGCCAGCAGCTCCGGACTAGCGGGGGTCGATACGCAGTATTTT. Protein product: CASSSGLAGVDTQYF.

V is TRBV9 and J is TRBJ2-5; D unresolved. Trimming cost V 4 bases and J 5 bases, with 15 bases left between them. Germline lookup yields CDR1 SGDLS and CDR2 YYNGEE. This CDR3 comprises 14 residues. Here the CDR3 reads CASSPNSVEETQYF. CDR3 nucleotides: TGTGCCAGCAGCCCCAATTCTGTGGAGGAGACCCAGTACTTC.

The chain has TRBV7-9 and TRBJ2-1, with 7 bases matching TRBD2. Germline V lookup: CDR1 SEHNR, CDR2 FQNEAQ (reference sequence). V was clipped by 0 bases and J by 8 bases; unmatched bases: 7. This CDR3 comprises 15 residues. The CDR3 loop is CASSLARIAGHEQFF. The CDR3 bases are TGTGCCAGCAGCTTAGCGAGGATAGCGGGTCATGAGCAGTTCTTC.

A note on this clone: A junction boundary mismatches the germline segment, possibly from a read error. The V gene is TRBV29-1, the J gene TRBJ2-3, with D possibly being TRBD2 (7 bases). The CDR3 extends over 14 amino acids. CDR1 is SQVTM, CDR2 ANQGSEA, per germline. The CDR3 loop is CSVEGGDGTDTQYF. The CDR3 region has the DNA TGCAGCGTCGAAGGGGGGGATGGCACAGATACGCAGTATTTT.

The CDR3 bases are TGTGCCAGCAGCTTTATAGGGGGCACCTATAATTCACCCCTCCACTTT. Its translation is CASSFIGGTYNSPLHF. This chain uses TRBV5-4 with TRBJ1-6, with 7 positions matching TRBD1. V lost 2 bases and J lost 2; bases outside the gene matches: 4. Germline-derived CDR1 and CDR2 are SGHNT and YYREEE (reference sequence). The length of the CDR3 is 16 residues.

The chain links TRBV5-6 to TRBJ2-1, with D maybe TRBD2 (5 bases). V shed 5 bases and J shed 8 bases, with 20 bases lying between them. The CDR3 contains 15 residues. The germline V gene encodes CDR1 SGHDT and CDR2 YYEEEE. The CDR3, as DNA: TGTGCCAGCAGTCCAAAACTTTGGAGGTCCGATGAGCAGTTCTTC. Translated, it gives CASSPKLWRSDEQFF.

The rearrangement links TRBV9 to TRBJ1-2, with D maybe TRBD1 (5 bases). Germline V lookup: CDR1 SGDLS, CDR2 YYNGEE. The V and J ends lost 3 bases and 4 bases respectively, with 7 bases between them. This CDR3 comprises 12 residues. The DNA for the CDR3 is TGTGCCAGCAGCGGGGGCGTCTATGGCTACACCTTC. The encoded protein is CASSGGVYGYTF.

The rearrangement links TRBV10-1 to TRBJ2-2; the match to TRBD2 covers 11 bases. V lost 5 bases, J lost 7 bases, and 3 bases stayed unmatched. CDR3 size: 14 residues. Germline V lookup: CDR1 WNHNN, CDR2 SYGVQD (reference sequence). The CDR3 loop is CASSPGTSGGELFF. CDR3 in DNA: TGCGCCAGCAGTCCCGGGACTAGCGGCGGGGAGCTGTTTTTT.

The V and J genes are TRBV7-2 and TRBJ2-7; 8 bases are a match to TRBD1. The CDR3 has 15 residues. CDR1 SGHTA and CDR2 FQGNSA come from the germline V gene. Losses at the gene ends were 2 bases for V and 2 bases for J; bases not matched to a gene: 5. This chain's CDR3 is CASSLQGQDTYEQYF. CDR3 DNA sequence: TGTGCCAGCAGCTTACAGGGACAGGACACCTACGAGCAGTACTTC.

This chain joins TRBV9 and TRBJ1-2; D is unresolved. Per the germline V gene, CDR1 is SGDLS and CDR2 is YYNGEE. The V end was cut by 3 bases, the J end by 6 bases, with 6 bases between. This CDR3 is built from 11 residues. For the CDR3, the DNA is TGTGCCAGCAGCGGGAGGAATGGCTACACCTTC. It codes for CASSGRNGYTF.

The genes are TRBV19 and TRBJ2-1; 7 nucleotides align to TRBD2. V lost 3 bases and J lost 3; bases outside the gene matches: 2. Germline-derived CDR1 and CDR2 are LNHDA and SQIVND (reference sequence). The CDR3 extends over 14 amino acids. This chain's CDR3 is CASSMGGSYNEQFF. In DNA, the CDR3 is TGTGCCAGTAGTATGGGCGGGAGCTACAATGAGCAGTTCTTC. The full variable domain, with the rest looked up from reference TRBV19 and TRBJ2-1, is DGGITQSPKYLFRKEGQNVTLSCEQNLNHDAMYWYRQDPGQGLRLIYYSQIVNDFQKGDIAEGYSVSREKKESFPLTVTSAQKNPTAFYLCASSMGGSYNEQFFGPGTRLTVL.

This chain connects TRBV5-1 to TRBJ2-1; 7 bases agree with TRBD2. The CDR3 is made up of 14 amino acids. The V and J ends lost 4 bases and 8 bases, in that order; junction bases with no gene match: 9. Germline lookup yields CDR1 SGHRS and CDR2 YFSETQ. CDR3 sequence: CASSGTGGDYEQFF. The CDR3 nucleotides read TGCGCCAGCAGCGGGACGGGGGGTGACTATGAGCAGTTCTTC.

This sequence joins TRBV6-6 and TRBJ1-5, with D possibly matching TRBD1 (6 bases). Per the germline V gene, CDR1 is MNHNY and CDR2 is SVGAGI (reference sequence). V gave up 11 bases and J gave up 4 bases, with 18 bases separating them. This CDR3 spans 14 amino acids. CDR3 DNA: TGTGCCGGAAACTCAGGGGAAATTAATCAGCCCCAGCATTTT. Translation gives CAGNSGEINQPQHF.

The V gene is TRBV15, the J gene TRBJ1-5; TRBD1 matches 8 bases. In germline, CDR1 is LNHNV, CDR2 YYDKDF (reference sequence). V lost 3 bases, J lost 7 bases, and 8 bases stayed unmatched. The CDR3 covers 15 residues. CDR3: CATSRDRDIVQPQHF. Here the CDR3 DNA reads TGTGCCACCAGCAGGGACAGGGACATCGTCCAGCCCCAGCATTTT.

The genes are TRBV7-8 and TRBJ1-1, with unresolved D. Trimming took off 0 bases at V and 9 bases at J, with 8 bases between the two ends. In germline, CDR1 is SGHVS, CDR2 FQNEAQ. CDR3 length equals 12 residues. For the CDR3, the DNA is TGTGCCAGCAGCTTAGCCGGGATGAAAGCTTTCTTT. This codes for CASSLAGMKAFF.

The chain carries TRBV9 and TRBJ2-7, with 8 nucleotides matching TRBD2. The germline V gene has CDR1 SGDLS and CDR2 YYNGEE. This CDR3 contains 15 residues. Losses at the gene ends were 0 bases for V and 1 base for J; bases not matched to a gene: 3. The DNA for the CDR3 is TGTGCCAGCAGCGTAGCGGGAGGGCCGTCCTACGAGCAGTACTTC. This sequence encodes CASSVAGGPSYEQYF.

V and J are TRBV7-9 and TRBJ1-1; D possibly corresponds to TRBD1 (6 bases). This CDR3 spans 12 amino acids. The germline gives CDR1 SEHNR, CDR2 FQNEAQ (reference sequence). Trimming left V 1 base short and J 11 bases short, with 11 bases between. In nucleotides, the CDR3 is TGTGCCAGCAGCTTAGTTGCAGGGGACGCTTTCTTT. This gives the protein CASSLVAGDAFF. Full variable domain (remainder filled in from reference TRBV7-9 and TRBJ1-1): DTGVSQNPRHKITKRGQNVTFRCDPISEHNRLYWYRQTLGQGPEFLTYFQNEAQLEKSRLLSDRFSAERPKGSFSTLEIQRTEQGDSAMYLCASSLVAGDAFFGQGTRLTVV.

The rearrangement joins TRBV30 to TRBJ1-1; D not resolved. The CDR3 runs to 13 residues. The ends were cut back, 0 bases at V and 4 bases at J, with 9 bases in the middle. In germline, CDR1 is GTSNPN, CDR2 SVGIG (reference sequence). CDR3 loop: CAWSVLRITEAFF. CDR3 coding DNA: TGTGCCTGGAGTGTACTACGTATCACTGAAGCTTTCTTT.

The chain recombines TRBV5-1 with TRBJ1-1; D uncertain. Trimming cost V 8 bases and J 11 bases, with 22 bases left between them. This CDR3 region has 13 residues. Germline lookup yields CDR1 SGHRS and CDR2 YFSETQ. The CDR3, as DNA: TGCGCCAGGACCCCAGCGGAGCCCCCTGGGGCTTTCTTT. This sequence encodes CARTPAEPPGAFF.

The CDR3 loop is CASSQGLADSYEQYF. DNA for the CDR3: TGTGCCAGCAGCCAGGGACTAGCGGACTCCTACGAGCAGTACTTC. The chain links TRBV11-2 to TRBJ2-7, with 11 bases that match TRBD2. The CDR3 sequence is 15 residues long. Trimming at V came to 5 bases and at J to 0 bases, leaving 3 bases not matched to a gene. Per germline, CDR1 SGHAT and CDR2 FQNNGV. The complete variable domain, with remaining parts taken from reference TRBV11-2 and TRBJ2-7, reads EAGVAQSPRYKIIEKRQSVAFWCNPISGHATLYWYQQILGQGPKLLIQFQNNGVVDDSQLPKDRFSAERLKGVDSTLKIQPAKLEDSAVYLCASSQGLADSYEQYFGPGTRLTVT.

Remarks on this clone: The sample carries other DNA sequences with the same CDR3. The CDR3 reads CSARDTYEQYF. In DNA form, the CDR3 reads TGCAGTGCACGGGACACATACGAGCAGTACTTC. The chain employs TRBV20-1 and TRBJ2-7; weak D call: TRBD1 (6 bases). V lost 6 bases to trimming and J lost 4 bases, with 10 bases between them. The length of the CDR3 is 11 residues. CDR1 is DFQATT, CDR2 SNEGSKA, per germline (reference sequence).

The rearrangement links TRBV4-3 to TRBJ1-2; maybe TRBD1 (6 bases). CDR3 length: 15 residues. V was pared by 0 bases and J by 5 bases, with 13 bases between. Per the germline V gene, CDR1 is LGHNA and CDR2 is YSLEER. CDR3 sequence: CASSQDRAGVYGYTF. In DNA, the CDR3 is TGCGCCAGCAGCCAAGATCGCGCAGGGGTGTATGGCTACACCTTC.

The rearrangement joins TRBV6-5 to TRBJ1-6; 9 bases fit TRBD1. This CDR3 has 15 residues. The germline V gene has CDR1 MNHEY and CDR2 SVGAGI. V lost 5 bases to trimming and J lost 10 bases; unmatched junction nucleotides: 9. The CDR3 bases are TGTGCCAGCAGTCGGACAGGGGAGGGAAGATCACCCCTCCACTTT. It encodes CASSRTGEGRSPLHF.

The chain has TRBV7-2 and TRBJ2-7; D is undetermined. The CDR3 runs to 13 residues. Germline-derived CDR1 and CDR2 are SGHTA and FQGNSA. V was trimmed by 2 bases and J by 4 bases, leaving 9 bases between them. The DNA for the CDR3 is TGTGCCAGCAGCTTAACACCAAATTACGAGCAGTACTTC. Translating it yields CASSLTPNYEQYF.

The CDR3 region is CASSLNGQGYEQYF. In DNA form, the CDR3 reads TGTGCCAGCAGCTTAAACGGACAGGGCTACGAGCAGTACTTC. The chain is built from TRBV7-2 and TRBJ2-7; TRBD1 aligns across 8 bases. The V gene's germline CDR1 is SGHTA and CDR2 FQGNSA. This CDR3 is 14 amino acids long. Trimming took 2 bases from V and 3 from J; bases not matched to a gene: 3. The whole variable domain, filled in from reference TRBV7-2 and TRBJ2-7, reads GAGVSQSPSNKVTEKGKDVELRCDPISGHTALYWYRQSLGQGLEFLIYFQGNSAPDKSGLPSDRFSAERTGGSVSTLTIQRTQQEDSAVYLCASSLNGQGYEQYFGPGTRLTVT.

J is TRBJ1-1 and V is TRBV29-1; D possibly corresponds to TRBD1 (5 bases). Germline-derived CDR1 and CDR2 are SQVTM and ANQGSEA. The CDR3 is made up of 13 amino acids. Between the trimmed V and J ends, which lost 2 bases and 7 bases, there was a span of 14 bases. The CDR3 nucleotides are TGCAGCGTTGAATCTCGGGGGGACGTTGAAGCTTTCTTT. This codes for CSVESRGDVEAFF.

V is TRBV5-5 and J is TRBJ2-7; tentative D call: TRBD2 (6 bases). CDR3 size: 13 residues. The germline V and J ends were trimmed by 1 base and 6 bases, with 11 bases remaining between them. Germline V lookup: CDR1 SGHKS, CDR2 YYEKEE (reference sequence). In DNA, the CDR3 is TGTGCCAGCAGCTTGCCGGGGGTAGTCGAGCAGTACTTC. It codes for CASSLPGVVEQYF.

This chain uses TRBV2 with TRBJ1-5; TRBD1 matches 7 bases. The CDR3 consists of 15 residues. Unmatched junction bases numbered 6, after V lost 6 bases and J lost 1 base. Germline-derived CDR1 and CDR2 are SNHLY and FYNNEI. The CDR3 DNA sequence: TGTGCCAGCAGCCAAGACAGGGTGAGCAATCAGCCCCAGCATTTT. Its translation is CASSQDRVSNQPQHF.

Remarks on this clone: This CDR3 is also generated by other DNA sequences in the sample. The chain combines TRBV7-9 with TRBJ1-1; the D gene is possibly TRBD1 (5 bases). Deletions cut 6 bases from V and 1 base from J, with 15 bases between. This CDR3 spans 15 amino acids. Germline loops: CDR1 SEHNR, CDR2 FQNEAQ (reference sequence). CDR3 DNA sequence: TGTGCCAGCAGGCCACCAATAGGGGAGAACACTGAAGCTTTCTTT. It specifies CASRPPIGENTEAFF.

On this clone: Its ends do not fully match the called genes, so a read error is possible. The rearrangement joins TRBV7-3 to TRBJ2-4, with 7 bases identical to TRBD1. The germline CDR1 and CDR2 sequences are SGHTA and FQGTGA. The CDR3 loop spans 18 amino acids. The chain's CDR3 is CASTLNFKQGRAKNIQYF. In DNA, the CDR3 is TGTGCCAGCACCTTAAATTTCAAACAGGGGAGAGCCAAAAACATTCAGTACTTC.

The rearrangement uses TRBV9 and TRBJ2-1; maybe TRBD1 (6 bases). The CDR3 consists of 16 residues. The V gene lost 0 bases and the J gene lost 6 bases, with 16 bases spanning the gap. Germline V CDR1 and CDR2: SGDLS, YYNGEE. The CDR3 nucleotides are TGTGCCAGCAGCGTAGGGGACACACTTGCCATCAATGAGCAGTTCTTC. Protein sequence: CASSVGDTLAINEQFF.

The rearrangement uses TRBV5-4 and TRBJ1-6, with 7 nucleotides matching TRBD1. The germline gives CDR1 SGHNT, CDR2 YYREEE (reference sequence). There are 16 residues in the CDR3. J was trimmed by 8 bases and V by 0 bases; bases with no gene match: 8. CDR3 residues: CASSLGSGQEDSPLHF. The CDR3 DNA sequence: TGTGCCAGCAGCTTGGGGTCCGGACAGGAAGATTCACCCCTCCACTTT.